This T cell receptor (beta chain) derives from a study of a mutant IDH1 vaccine in newly diagnosed glioma. Looking at the study overall: Of the patients given treatment, around 60% were male and 37.5% were female, and a mean age of about 44 years was recorded. Notes on the study in general: Immune responses induced by vaccination arose in about 93% of the patients.

TCRdb's table, derived via immunoSEQ multiplex PCR, lists solely in-frame clones and lacks some. This sample has around 64,000 clones; around 80% occur once, and the top ten carry approximately 4.5%. Time point of the sample: baseline, week 1 (first vaccination visit). Treatment indicated: pre-vaccination baseline after standard-of-care therapy. There were new WHO grade 3 or 4 astrocytomas in the donors, and these were IDH1-mutant and ATRX-lost. The CDR3 has 16 residues. Looked up from germline, CDR1 is SGHVS and CDR2 is FQNEAQ. Trimming removed 5 bases from V and 3 bases from J; junction bases left unmatched: 9. With regard to this clone: Its cognate antigen is unknown.

The source was peripheral blood mononuclear cells (PBMCs), collected from a glioma patient treated with radiotherapy, temozolomide or both. The chain combines TRBV7-8 with TRBJ1-5; TRBD1 matches at 8 bases. This TCR was recovered from a woman between 18 and 30 years old with glioma. Some clones in this sample may be carry-over from other donors' samples. CDR3 bases: TGTGCCAGCAGCCCCGGACAGGGAGGTATCAATCAGCCCCAGCATTTT. It is translated as CASSPGQGGINQPQHF.